This entry concerns a single T cell receptor (beta chain). Per the authors' pipeline: Reference gene primer amplification gave estimated nucleated cell counts. Using immunoSEQ multiplex PCR, the repertoire was profiled, and TCRdb retains in-frame clones only, with some absent. V and J calls and clone size follow that table, whereas D and trimming were derived from the DNA. This sample has around 190,000 clones, with roughly 81% found just once. This sample stems from a study of blood T cell repertoires in COVID-19. In the study overall: Material from acute and convalescent COVID-19 was sourced from the United States, Italy and Spain. In each case, the material was cDNA or gDNA derived from T cells, B-cell-depleted T cells, or PBMCs.

The CDR3 has 15 amino acids. V was shortened by 7 bases and J by 6 bases, with 18 bases between the two germline ends. From germline, CDR1 is SNHLY and CDR2 FYNNEI. The sequence derives from a woman older than 75 with acute or convalescent COVID-19. The material sequenced was peripheral blood. The rearrangement joins TRBV2 to TRBJ1-4, with D tentatively TRBD1 (5 bases). The CDR3 bases are TGTGCCAGCACTAAGGAGTGGGGGGAGCATGAAAAACTGTTTTTT. The encoded protein is CASTKEWGEHEKLFF.